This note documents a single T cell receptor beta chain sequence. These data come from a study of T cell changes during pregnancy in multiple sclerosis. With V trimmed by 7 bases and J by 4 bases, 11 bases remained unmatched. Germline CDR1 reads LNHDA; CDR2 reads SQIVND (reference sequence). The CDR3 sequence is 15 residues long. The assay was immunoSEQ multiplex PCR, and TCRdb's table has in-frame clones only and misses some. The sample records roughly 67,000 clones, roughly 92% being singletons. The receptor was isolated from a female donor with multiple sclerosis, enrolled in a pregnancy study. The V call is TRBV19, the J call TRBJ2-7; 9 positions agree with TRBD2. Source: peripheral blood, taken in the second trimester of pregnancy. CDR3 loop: CASTTPLAGLYEQYF. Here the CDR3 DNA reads TGTGCCAGTACCACGCCACTAGCGGGTCTTTACGAGCAGTACTTC. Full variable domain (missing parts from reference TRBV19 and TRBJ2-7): DGGITQSPKYLFRKEGQNVTLSCEQNLNHDAMYWYRQDPGQGLRLIYYSQIVNDFQKGDIAEGYSVSREKKESFPLTVTSAQKNPTAFYLCASTTPLAGLYEQYFGPGTRLTVT.